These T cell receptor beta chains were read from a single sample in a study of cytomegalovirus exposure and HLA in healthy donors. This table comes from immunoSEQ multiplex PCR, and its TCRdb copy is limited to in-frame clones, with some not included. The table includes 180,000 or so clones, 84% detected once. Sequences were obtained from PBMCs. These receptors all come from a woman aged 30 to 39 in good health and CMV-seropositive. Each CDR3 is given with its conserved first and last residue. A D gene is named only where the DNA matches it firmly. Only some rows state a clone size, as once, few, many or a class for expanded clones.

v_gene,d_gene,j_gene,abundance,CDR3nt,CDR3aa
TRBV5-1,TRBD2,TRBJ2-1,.,TGCGCCAGCAGCTCGGTAGCGGGGTACAATGAGCAGTTCTTC,CASSSVAGYNEQFF
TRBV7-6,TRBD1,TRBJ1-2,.,TGTGCCAGCAGCCCACGGGACAGCCTCTATGGCTACACCTTC,CASSPRDSLYGYTF
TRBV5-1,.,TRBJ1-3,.,TGCGCCAGCAGCCCAACCCTCGACAAGGCTGGAAACACCATATATTTT,CASSPTLDKAGNTIYF
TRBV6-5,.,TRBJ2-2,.,TGTGCCAGCAGTTACTATCAGGGAACCGGGGAGCTGTTTTTT,CASSYYQGTGELFF
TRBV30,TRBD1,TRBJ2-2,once,TGTGCCTGGAGTGAGGGACAGGGGGACACCGGGGAGCTGTTTTTT,CAWSEGQGDTGELFF
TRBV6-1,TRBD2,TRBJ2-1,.,TGTGCCAGCGGAGGGACTAGTCAAGGTGAGCAGTTCTTC,CASGGTSQGEQFF
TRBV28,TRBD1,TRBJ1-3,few,TGTGCCAGCAGTTCCCAGGGGGCAGAAGGAAACACCATATATTTT,CASSSQGAEGNTIYF
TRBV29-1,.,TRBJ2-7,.,TGCAGCGTTGGTTCAGGGCTAGCGTACGAGCAGTACTTC,CSVGSGLAYEQYF
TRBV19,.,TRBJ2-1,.,TGTGCCAGTAGTATGAGCAGGGATGAGCAGTTCTTC,CASSMSRDEQFF
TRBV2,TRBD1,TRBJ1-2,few,TGTGCCAGCAGGGACAGGGGGTACTATGGCTACACCTTC,CASRDRGYYGYTF
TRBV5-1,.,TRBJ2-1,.,TGCGCCAGCAGTATCCTACCTAAAGATGAGCAGTTCTTC,CASSILPKDEQFF
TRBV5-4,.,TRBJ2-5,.,TGTGCCAGCAGCTTGGGCAGACAAGAGACCCAGTACTTC,CASSLGRQETQYF
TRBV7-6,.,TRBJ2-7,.,TGTGCCAGCAGCTTAGCTGCGGCCTACGAGCAGTACTTC,CASSLAAAYEQYF
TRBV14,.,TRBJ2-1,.,TGTGCCAGCAGCCAATGGGCCGGGGACAACAATGAGCAGTTCTTC,CASSQWAGDNNEQFF
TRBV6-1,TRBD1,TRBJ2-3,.,TGTGCCAGCAGTGTACGACAGGGCTACACAGATACGCAGTATTTT,CASSVRQGYTDTQYF
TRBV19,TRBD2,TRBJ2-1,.,TGTGCCAGTATGGTCGTAGCGGGTCCCAATGAGCAGTTCTTC,CASMVVAGPNEQFF
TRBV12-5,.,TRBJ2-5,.,TGTGCTAGTGGTTTGACCCTAGGGGTCCAAGAGACCCAGTACTTC,CASGLTLGVQETQYF
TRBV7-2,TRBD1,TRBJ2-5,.,TGTGCCAGCAGCTTAGCGGGGACCAGGGGGCAAGAGACCCAGTACTTC,CASSLAGTRGQETQYF